Presented here are 10 T cell receptor beta chains from one specimen sequenced in a study of OX40 agonist ivuxolimab in advanced cancers. Libraries were prepared through the immunoSEQ multiplex PCR assay. In its TCRdb copy, this immuneACCESS table keeps in-frame sequences only and misses some clones. Where compared with another copy, unresolved V genes explain less than half of these, and the others have no known cause. Counted in this sample were about 42,000 clones; about 79% of them appeared once. In total, the top ten clones hold 20% to 25% of the sample. Sequences were derived from CD4+ or CD8+ T cells sorted from blood, sampled in a trial of the OX40 agonist ivuxolimab. The receptors originated from an adult with an advanced solid tumor such as melanoma, head and neck, liver or kidney cancer.

The chain recombines TRBV9 with TRBJ2-5; no clear D gene. CDR1 is SGDLS and CDR2 is YYNGEE in the germline V gene. This CDR3 is built from 14 residues. The ends were cut back, 2 bases at V and 3 bases at J, with 11 bases in the middle. CDR3 nucleotides: TGTGCCAGCAGCGTCCTGACGGGTGAAGAGACCCAGTACTTC. It specifies CASSVLTGEETQYF.

The J gene is TRBJ1-6, the V gene TRBV5-5; 11 positions agree with TRBD1. Germline-derived CDR1 and CDR2 are SGHKS and YYEKEE (reference sequence). This CDR3 is 14 amino acids long. V lost 3 bases to trimming and J lost 9 bases; unmatched junction nucleotides: 2. This chain's CDR3 is CASSSDRGLSPLHF. CDR3 sequence (DNA): TGTGCCAGCAGCTCGGACAGGGGGCTTTCACCCCTCCACTTT.

The chain couples TRBV7-2 to TRBJ2-7; either TRBD1 or TRBD2 may fit D (5 bases each). Germline V gene data show CDR1 as SGHTA and CDR2 as FQGNSA. This CDR3 is 14 amino acids long. The V end lost 3 bases, the J end lost 1 base, and 10 bases lay between the germline ends. The CDR3 is CASSFGTASYEQYF. The CDR3, as DNA: TGTGCCAGCAGCTTCGGGACGGCGTCCTACGAGCAGTACTTC.

J is TRBJ1-5 and V is TRBV4-1; no firm D call. The CDR3 is 15 amino acids. Deletions cut 1 base from V and 7 bases from J, with 14 bases between. Germline V CDR1 and CDR2: MGHRA, YSYEKL. CDR3: CASSQGPGSGQPQHF. The CDR3 DNA follows: TGCGCCAGCAGCCAAGGACCGGGTTCAGGACAGCCCCAGCATTTT.

The chain has TRBV9 and TRBJ2-5; D remains unclear. CDR1 and CDR2 (germline): SGDLS, YYNGEE. V was clipped by 1 base and J by 1 base, with 5 bases between them. The CDR3 has 13 residues. The CDR3 sequence is CASSVRSQETQYF. In DNA, the CDR3 is TGTGCCAGCAGCGTAAGGAGCCAAGAGACCCAGTACTTC.

V usage is TRBV27 and J usage is TRBJ2-5; tentatively, D is TRBD1 (6 bases). The J call may not be correct, given that the DNA end is closer to TRBJ2-7. Germline CDR1 is MNHEY and CDR2 is SMNVEV (reference sequence). The CDR3 has 15 amino acids. The CDR3, as DNA: TGTGCCAGCAGTTTAAGGGGAACAGGGACCTACGAGCAGTACTTC. This encodes CASSLRGTGTYEQYF.

This sequence joins TRBV30 and TRBJ2-4, with no clear D. Per germline, CDR1 GTSNPN and CDR2 SVGIG (reference sequence). Trimming cost V 1 base and J 3 bases, with 10 bases left between them. The CDR3 contains 14 residues. CDR3 amino acids: CAWSDLDNKNIQYF. The CDR3 DNA reads as TGTGCCTGGAGTGATCTAGATAACAAAAACATTCAGTACTTC.

V and J are TRBV7-6 and TRBJ2-1; the match to TRBD1 covers 8 bases. Germline assignment: CDR1 SGHVS and CDR2 FNYEAQ. V lost 5 bases, J lost 2 bases, and 8 bases stayed unmatched. The CDR3 extends over 16 amino acids. The DNA of the CDR3 is TGTGCCAGCAGCGATACAGGGGGACCCCCCTACAATGAGCAGTTCTTC. Its protein product is CASSDTGGPPYNEQFF.

This clone was recorded only once. J is TRBJ1-5 and V is TRBV5-6; D perhaps matches TRBD1 (5 bases). The CDR3 covers 15 residues. From germline, CDR1 is SGHDT and CDR2 YYEEEE. The V end was cut by 4 bases, the J end by 3 bases, with 14 bases between. CDR3 DNA sequence: TGTGCCAGCAGCGAATCGACAGTCCCCAATCAGCCCCAGCATTTT. Translating gives CASSESTVPNQPQHF. Full variable domain (rest looked up from reference TRBV5-6 and TRBJ1-5): DAGVTQSPTHLIKTRGQQVTLRCSPKSGHDTVSWYQQALGQGPQFIFQYYEEEERQRGNFPDRFSGHQFPNYSSELNVNALLLGDSALYLCASSESTVPNQPQHFGDGTRLSIL.

This clone appeared a single time. The chain combines TRBV7-2 with TRBJ2-7; 7 bases are shared with TRBD2. This CDR3 comprises 15 residues. The germline V gene encodes CDR1 SGHTA and CDR2 FQGNSA. The CDR3 coding sequence is TGTGCAACCGGGGGGTTTCTGGGGCGCGGGTACGAGCAGTACTTC. Translating gives CATGGFLGRGYEQYF.